The TCR beta chain under discussion was sequenced for a study of T-cell reconstitution after alpha-beta-depleted transplantation in children (dated by TCRdb to 2016 to 2018). For the wider study: The study quantitatively tracked T-cell immune reconstitution after TCRalphabeta/CD19-depleted allogeneic hematopoietic cell transplantation in children using TCR repertoire profiling. Points the paper makes about the study in general: In some patients, the high TCRbeta diversity seen at day 60 was put down to recipient T cells and intrathymic progenitors that had survived conditioning. Apparently early alphabetaT-cell count recovery about two months after transplant reportedly relied on only several hundred rapidly expanded clones derived from non-depleted graft cells. Over the following months the frequencies of hyperexpanded clones went down, and after one year T-cell counts and TCRbeta diversity were mostly credited to newly produced T cells.

Trimming removed 4 bases from V and 3 bases from J, leaving 13 bases between the germline ends. In the germline V gene, CDR1 corresponds to SGHVS and CDR2 to FQNEAQ. From its cysteine to its phenylalanine, the CDR3 spans 15 amino acids. The only DNA kept is the CDR3, 45 bases in frame from the first base. Library generation was performed with PCR. Instrument used: Illumina HiSeq 2500. Molecular barcoding was employed in the preparation of TCR libraries, with unique molecular identifiers being used to normalize TCRbeta repertoire quantification. The public reads were reprocessed in TCRdb via fastp at Q25 and MiXCR, keeping in-frame beta chains. When rows share a CDR3 protein, they turn into one entry using the most common DNA and genes. Counted in this sample were 700,000 to 950,000 distinct CDR3 sequences; 15% to 20% of them appeared once. Approximately 5% of the sample is held by the ten biggest clonotypes.

The treatment or condition label of this sample denotes: allogeneic hematopoietic cell transplantation with graft depleted of TCRalphabeta T cells and CD19 B cells. The children who served as transplant recipients had been given grafts of TCRalphabeta/CD19-depleted allogeneic hematopoietic cells. About this clonotype: Its binding antigen is unknown. Qualities for individual bases were not recorded, and no much larger clone is one base off.

The chain joins TRBV7-8 to TRBJ1-5; the D gene is possibly TRBD1, with 6 bases matching. The sequence was obtained from a male patient younger than 18 who had a stem cell transplant for acute lymphoblastic leukemia, so the T cells may come from the graft donor. The sequenced sample was PBMCs, mostly from graft donor cells, obtained 360 days after TCRalphabeta/CD19-depleted stem cell transplant. The encoded CDR3 is CASSSTQGNNQPQHF. The DNA sequence is as follows: TGTGCCAGCAGCTCAACACAGGGTAACAATCAGCCCCAGCATTTT.